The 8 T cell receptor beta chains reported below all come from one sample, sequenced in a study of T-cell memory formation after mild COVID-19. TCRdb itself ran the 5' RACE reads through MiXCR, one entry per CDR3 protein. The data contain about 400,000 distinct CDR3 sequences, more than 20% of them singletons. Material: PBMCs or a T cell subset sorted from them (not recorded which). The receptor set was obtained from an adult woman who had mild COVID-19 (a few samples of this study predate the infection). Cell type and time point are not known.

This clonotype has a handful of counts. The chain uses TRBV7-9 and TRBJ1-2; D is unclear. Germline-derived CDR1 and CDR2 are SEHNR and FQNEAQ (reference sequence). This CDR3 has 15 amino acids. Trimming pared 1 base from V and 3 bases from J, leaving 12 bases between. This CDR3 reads CASSLDSARYYGYTF. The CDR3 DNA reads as TGTGCCAGCAGCTTAGACAGCGCCCGTTACTATGGCTACACCTTC.

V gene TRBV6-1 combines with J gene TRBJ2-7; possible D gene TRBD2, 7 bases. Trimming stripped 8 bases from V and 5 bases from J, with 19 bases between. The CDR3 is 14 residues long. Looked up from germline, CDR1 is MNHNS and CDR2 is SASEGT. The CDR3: CASGGGARGNEQYF. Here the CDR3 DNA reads TGTGCCAGCGGAGGGGGGGCTCGGGGCAACGAGCAGTACTTC.

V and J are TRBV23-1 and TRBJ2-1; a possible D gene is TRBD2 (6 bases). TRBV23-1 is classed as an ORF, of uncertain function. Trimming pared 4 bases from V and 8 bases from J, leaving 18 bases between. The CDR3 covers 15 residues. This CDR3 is CASSRPGAPPDEQFF. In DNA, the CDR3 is TGCGCCAGCAGTCGACCGGGAGCCCCCCCGGATGAGCAGTTCTTC.

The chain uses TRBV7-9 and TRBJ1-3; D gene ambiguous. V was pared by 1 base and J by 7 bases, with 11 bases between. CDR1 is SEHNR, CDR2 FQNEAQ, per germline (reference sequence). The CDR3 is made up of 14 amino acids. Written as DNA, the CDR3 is TGTGCCAGCAGCTTAGGCGCAGAGCGGAACACCATATATTTT. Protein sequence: CASSLGAERNTIYF.

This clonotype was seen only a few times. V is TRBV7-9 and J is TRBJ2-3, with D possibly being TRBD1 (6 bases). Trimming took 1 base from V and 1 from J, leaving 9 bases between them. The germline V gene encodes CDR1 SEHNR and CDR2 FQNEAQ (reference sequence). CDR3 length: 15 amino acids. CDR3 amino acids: CASSLGQAGTDTQYF. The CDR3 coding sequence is TGTGCCAGCAGCTTAGGACAGGCGGGCACAGATACGCAGTATTTT.

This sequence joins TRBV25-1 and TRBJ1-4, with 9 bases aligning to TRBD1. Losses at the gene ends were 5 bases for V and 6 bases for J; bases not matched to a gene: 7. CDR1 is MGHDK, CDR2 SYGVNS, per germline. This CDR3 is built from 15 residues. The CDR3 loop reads CASSKGQGKDEKLFF. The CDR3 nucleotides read TGTGCCAGCAGTAAGGGACAGGGAAAAGATGAAAAACTGTTTTTT. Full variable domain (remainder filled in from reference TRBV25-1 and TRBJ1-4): EADIYQTPRYLVIGTGKKITLECSQTMGHDKMYWYQQDPGMELHLIHYSYGVNSTEKGDLSSESTVSRIRTEHFPLTLESARPSHTSQYLCASSKGQGKDEKLFFGSGTQLSVL.

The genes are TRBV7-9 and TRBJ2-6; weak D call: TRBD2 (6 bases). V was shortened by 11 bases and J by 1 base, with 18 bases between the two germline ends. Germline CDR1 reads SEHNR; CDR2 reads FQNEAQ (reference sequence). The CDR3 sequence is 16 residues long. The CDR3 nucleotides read TGTGCCCCCGGGGGTGCGGATGGTTCTGGGGCCAACGTCCTGACTTTC. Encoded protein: CAPGGADGSGANVLTF.

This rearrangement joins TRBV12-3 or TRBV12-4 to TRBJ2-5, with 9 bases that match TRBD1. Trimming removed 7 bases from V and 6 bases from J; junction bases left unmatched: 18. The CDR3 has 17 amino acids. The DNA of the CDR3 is TGTGCCAGCACCCCGTTGTTTGTGGGGACAGGGCGCCAGACCCAGTACTTC. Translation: CASTPLFVGTGRQTQYF.